One and the same sample provided the 15 T cell receptor beta chains below, sequenced in a study of tumor-infiltrating lymphocytes in oesophageal squamous cell carcinoma. MiXCR was run by TCRdb on the PCR reads, yielding one entry per CDR3 protein. Here the sample spans approximately 19,000 distinct CDR3 sequences, 50% being singletons. Sequenced: esophageal tumor tissue. All receptors derive from a male donor with esophageal squamous cell carcinoma.

A note on this clonotype: Its ends do not fully match the called genes, so a read error is possible. V and J are TRBV6-1 and TRBJ1-6; D unresolved. CDR1 MNHNS and CDR2 SASEGT come from the germline V gene. CDR3 length: 13 amino acids. The CDR3 DNA follows: TGTGCCAGCAGTGAACCGAGACCCAACGAGCAGTACTTT. Protein: CASSEPRPNEQYF.

The CDR3 spells CASSYWAPSTGSNNEQFF. CDR3 in DNA: TGTGCCAGCAGTTACTGGGCCCCTTCGACAGGGTCCAACAATGAGCAGTTCTTC. The rearrangement joins TRBV6-6 to TRBJ2-1; 7 nucleotides line up with TRBD1. The CDR3 has 18 amino acids. Germline trimming cut 1 base from V and 5 bases from J; bases unmatched to any gene: 14. The V gene's germline CDR1 is MNHNY and CDR2 SVGAGI (reference sequence).

Judged by abundance, this clonotype is medium-sized. The chain carries TRBV11-3 and TRBJ2-1; possibly TRBD2 for D (6 bases). CDR1 is SGHNT, CDR2 YENEEA, per germline. This CDR3 is 17 amino acids long. V lost 0 bases to trimming and J lost 11 bases, with 23 bases between them. This chain's CDR3 is CASSLDLGGAPGIKQFF. The CDR3, as DNA: TGTGCCAGCAGCTTAGATCTTGGCGGGGCCCCGGGCATTAAGCAGTTCTTC.

The chain couples TRBV19 to TRBJ1-4; maybe TRBD1 (5 bases). This CDR3 has 15 residues. Germline values: CDR1 LNHDA, CDR2 SQIVND (reference sequence). The V end lost 6 bases, the J end lost 6 bases, and 17 bases lay between the germline ends. The DNA for the CDR3 is TGTGCCAGTAGATGGGGAGGGGCTCCGGATGAAAAACTGTTTTTT. It translates to CASRWGGAPDEKLFF.

With respect to this clonotype: A clone one base away is much larger, so this may be a read error. This sequence joins TRBV19 and TRBJ2-1; TRBD1 agrees at 7 bases. The J call is uncertain, as TRBJ2-7 better fits the DNA end. Germline CDR1 LNHDA, CDR2 SQIVND (reference sequence). CDR3 length equals 16 residues. The chain's CDR3 is CASSATGDVIYNEQYF. The CDR3 region has the DNA TGTGCCAGTAGTGCCACAGGGGACGTCATCTACAATGAGCAGTACTTC.

Of note for this clonotype: An end of the junction does not agree with germline; a read error may underlie this. The V call is TRBV7-6, the J call TRBJ2-7; perhaps TRBD2 as D (5 bases). The J call may be faulty, since TRBJ2-5 better matches the DNA end. In germline, CDR1 is SGHVS, CDR2 FNYEAQ. This CDR3 contains 14 residues. DNA for the CDR3: TGTGCTAGCAGCTTAGGCTCTAGCCCAGAGACCCAGTACTTC. It encodes CASSLGSSPETQYF.

DNA for the CDR3: TGTGCCAGCAGCCGCCGACAGGTCTACGAGCAGTACTTC. Its translation is CASSRRQVYEQYF. This chain connects TRBV7-2 to TRBJ2-7, with D perhaps TRBD1 (6 bases). The CDR3 runs to 13 residues. V was trimmed by 5 bases and J by 3 bases, leaving 11 bases between them. Germline assignment: CDR1 SGHTA and CDR2 FQGNSA.

This clonotype was picked up many times. The rearrangement uses TRBV24-1 and TRBJ2-3; the match to TRBD1 covers 8 bases. The germline V gene has CDR1 KGHDR and CDR2 SFDVKD. The CDR3 has 16 amino acids. The J segment lost 3 bases and the V segment lost 4 bases, leaving 8 bases of the junction unmatched. CDR3 sequence: CATSDSQGARTDTQYF. For the CDR3, the DNA is TGTGCCACCAGTGACTCTCAGGGGGCGCGGACAGATACGCAGTATTTT.

This rearrangement joins TRBV7-2 to TRBJ2-4, with 8 positions matching TRBD2. TRBJ2-7 matches the DNA end more closely, so the J call is doubtful. The V gene's germline CDR1 is SGHTA and CDR2 FQGNSA. The CDR3 extends over 14 amino acids. The CDR3 DNA reads as TGTGCCAGCAGCTTAGCTAGCGGGATCTACGAGCAGTACTTC. It translates to CASSLASGIYEQYF.

V and J are TRBV5-1 and TRBJ1-2; no definite D call. Germline V gives CDR1 SGHRS, CDR2 YFSETQ. The CDR3 is 15 residues long. Deletions cut 3 bases from V and 8 bases from J, with 20 bases between. CDR3 nucleotides: TGCGCCAGCAGCTCAAACGTCGGGAGGGCAGAAGGCTACACCTTC. It specifies CASSSNVGRAEGYTF.

This chain joins TRBV28 and TRBJ2-7; 9 positions agree with TRBD1. Germline lookup yields CDR1 MDHEN and CDR2 SYDVKM. Trimming cost V 1 base and J 6 bases; bases outside gene matches: 7. The CDR3 spans 15 residues. Written as DNA, the CDR3 is TGTGCCAGCAGTTTATCCAACAGGGGGCTTCTCGAGCAGTACTTC. Its translation: CASSLSNRGLLEQYF.

This rearrangement joins TRBV11-2 to TRBJ1-1; D gene unclear. This CDR3 spans 13 amino acids. Germline CDR1 SGHAT, CDR2 FQNNGV. V was cut by 1 base and J by 4 bases, with 7 bases left in between. The DNA of the CDR3 is TGTGCCAGCAGCTTAGTAGGTCCCACTGAAGCTTTCTTT. Translating it yields CASSLVGPTEAFF.

In this sample, this clonotype turned up many times. The chain carries TRBV6-1 and TRBJ2-2; TRBD2 is a possible D gene (5 bases). The CDR3 is made up of 16 amino acids. Germline V gene sequence: CDR1 MNHNS, CDR2 SASEGT. Trimming shortened V by 3 bases and J by 0 bases, and 11 bases separated the two germline ends. CDR3 in DNA: TGTGCCAGCAGTGACACCGGACTTGCGAACACCGGGGAGCTGTTTTTT. Translated, it gives CASSDTGLANTGELFF.

The chain uses TRBV7-4 and TRBJ1-1; 7 bases are shared with TRBD1. Germline V CDR1 and CDR2: SGHVT, SQSDAQ. V dropped 6 bases and J dropped 0; count of bases not matched to a gene: 4. The CDR3 totals 14 residues. The CDR3 nucleotides are TGTGCCAGCAGGAGCACAGGGGTGAACACTGAAGCTTTCTTT. Translating it yields CASRSTGVNTEAFF.

The gene calls are TRBV10-2 and TRBJ2-1, with TRBD2 as a possible D gene (6 bases). CDR3 length: 14 amino acids. V was shortened by 8 bases and J by 0 bases, with 11 bases between the two germline ends. In germline, CDR1 is WSHSY, CDR2 SAAADI. DNA of the CDR3: TGCGCCAGCGCGTTCGGGAGCTCCTACAATGAGCAGTTCTTC. This translates into CASAFGSSYNEQFF.